One and the same sample provided the 9 T cell receptor beta chains below, sequenced in a study of persistence of HIV-infected CD4 T cells. These receptors have no identified antigens. Nonspecific anti-CD3/anti-CD28 bead stimulation represents the broad CD4+ T cell repertoire. CD4+ T cells upregulating both CD40 ligand and CD69 were sorted as responding cells. Sequencing used immunoSEQ version 4 in survey mode. Using immunoSEQ multiplex PCR, the repertoire was profiled, and TCRdb retains in-frame clones only, with some absent. This table has around 40,000 clones, about nine tenths appearing once. The source material was CD4+ T cells sorted from PBMCs after 18-hour stimulation, sampled from a patient who received antiretroviral therapy. These receptors all stem from an adult woman with HIV who was CMV-seropositive.

This chain links TRBV10-3 with TRBJ1-4, with a possible D match to TRBD1 (6 bases). Germline V lookup: CDR1 ENHRY, CDR2 SYGVKD. The length of the CDR3 is 15 residues. V lost 2 bases and J 5 bases, leaving 12 bases between the germline ends. Here the CDR3 DNA reads TGTGCCATCAGTGAGGATGGACAGCCAAATGAAAAACTGTTTTTT. This sequence encodes CAISEDGQPNEKLFF.

This clone appeared a few times. The J gene is TRBJ1-2, the V gene TRBV6-5; D is possibly TRBD1 (5 bases). Germline V gene lookup returns CDR1 MNHEY and CDR2 SVGAGI. The ends were cut back, 6 bases at V and 5 bases at J, with 19 bases in the middle. This CDR3 contains 15 residues. CDR3 bases: TGTGCCAGCAGCTCATTTGGGGCGGGAGAATATGGCTACACCTTC. This sequence encodes CASSSFGAGEYGYTF.

The chain recombines TRBV5-1 with TRBJ1-4; D perhaps matches TRBD1 (5 bases). The ends were cut back, 4 bases at V and 5 bases at J, with 12 bases in the middle. This CDR3 region has 14 residues. Germline V gene sequence: CDR1 SGHRS, CDR2 YFSETQ. The CDR3 region is CASSLRGTNEKLFF. In DNA form, the CDR3 reads TGCGCCAGCAGCCTCCGGGGGACGAATGAAAAACTGTTTTTT.

Regarding this clone: The sample holds other DNA sequences that translate to the same CDR3. The chain carries TRBV10-3 and TRBJ2-6; 7 bases line up with TRBD2. The CDR3 has 15 amino acids. Germline V gives CDR1 ENHRY, CDR2 SYGVKD. The V gene end was trimmed by 4 bases and the J gene end by 4 bases; junction bases not matched to a gene: 4. The CDR3 DNA sequence: TGTGCCATCAGTGGGGGGGGGTTCGGGGCCAACGTCCTGACTTTC. This translates into CAISGGGFGANVLTF.

The V call is TRBV24-1, the J call TRBJ1-1; no reliable D call. Per germline, CDR1 KGHDR and CDR2 SFDVKD. V lost 0 bases to trimming and J lost 3 bases, with 4 bases between them. CDR3 length: 13 residues. The CDR3: CATSDLADTEAFF. As DNA, the CDR3 is TGTGCCACCAGTGATTTGGCCGACACTGAAGCTTTCTTT.

This clone was recorded only once. The gene calls are TRBV5-1 and TRBJ1-1; 8 bases are shared with TRBD1. CDR3 length: 17 residues. The V gene end was trimmed by 0 bases and the J gene end by 5 bases; junction bases not matched to a gene: 12. Germline CDR1 is SGHRS and CDR2 is YFSETQ. The CDR3 DNA is TGCGCCAGCAGCTTGGGAAGGGCAGGGGGCGCAGGGACTGAAGCTTTCTTT. Its translation: CASSLGRAGGAGTEAFF.

The chain recombines TRBV12-5 with TRBJ2-2, with TRBD1 matching over 7 bases. The germline CDR1 and CDR2 sequences are LGHNT and FRNRAP. The V segment lost 4 bases and the J segment 5 bases; nucleotides outside the gene matches: 13. The CDR3 is 17 amino acids. The CDR3: CASGWNRRDSETGELFF. Here the CDR3 DNA reads TGTGCTAGTGGTTGGAACCGCCGGGACAGTGAGACCGGGGAGCTGTTTTTT.

The J gene is TRBJ2-3, the V gene TRBV30; tentative D call: TRBD2 (7 bases). Trimming shortened V by 3 bases and J by 5 bases, and 18 bases separated the two germline ends. The CDR3 length is 15 residues. CDR1 is GTSNPN, CDR2 SVGIG, per germline (reference sequence). The CDR3 DNA reads as TGTGCCTGGAGAGAGGGGGGGGGCGCGGGAGATACGCAGTATTTT. This translates into CAWREGGGAGDTQYF. Using reference TRBV30 and TRBJ2-3 for the parts outside the CDR3, the full variable domain is SQTIHQWPATLVQPVGSPLSLECTVEGTSNPNLYWYRQAAGRGLQLLFYSVGIGQISSEVPQNLSASRPQDRQFILSSKKLLLSDSGFYLCAWREGGGAGDTQYFGPGTRLTVL.

The chain employs TRBV18 and TRBJ1-1; D perhaps matches TRBD1 (6 bases). Looked up from germline, CDR1 is KGHSH and CDR2 is LQKENI. Trimming removed 2 bases from V and 4 bases from J, with 11 bases in between. This CDR3 spans 14 amino acids. CDR3 coding DNA: TGTGCCAGCTCACCAAACAGGGTAGGCACTGAAGCTTTCTTT. Amino acid sequence: CASSPNRVGTEAFF.